This is a list of T cell receptor beta chains from one sample in a study of cytomegalovirus exposure and HLA in healthy donors. Profiled with immunoSEQ multiplex PCR; TCRdb holds only in-frame clones, not every one. The sample contains some 130,000 clones, roughly four fifths of which appear only once. What was sequenced was PBMCs. These receptors originate from a girl aged 2 to 9 in good health and CMV-seronegative. The CDR3 runs from the conserved cysteine through the conserved F or W. D genes are given only for firm matches. Clone size is stated in some rows and not others, as once, few, many or a class when expanded.

D gene	clone size	V gene	J gene	CDR3 DNA	CDR3 protein
TRBD1	-	TRBV7-2	TRBJ1-4	TGTGCCAGCAGCTCCGGGACAGGGGTTGAAAAACTGTTTTTT	CASSSGTGVEKLFF
-	few	TRBV2	TRBJ2-7	TGTGCCAGCGTGGTGGGGGGGCCGGAAAACGAGCAGTACTTC	CASVVGGPENEQYF
TRBD2	once	TRBV27	TRBJ2-7	TGTGCCAGCGGGACACAACTAGCGGGACGGTACGAGCAGTACTTC	CASGTQLAGRYEQYF
-	-	TRBV9	TRBJ2-2	TGTGCCAGCAGCGTGGGGGGGCTCAACACCGGGGAGCTGTTTTTT	CASSVGGLNTGELFF
TRBD2	-	TRBV27	TRBJ2-5	TGTGCCAGCAGTCCTCTCCGGGGGGAACAAGAGACCCAGTACTTC	CASSPLRGEQETQYF
-	-	TRBV30	TRBJ1-1	TGTGTCTCCACCTCCTCAGGTTGGGCGACTGAAGCTTTCTTT	CVSTSSGWATEAFF
-	-	TRBV7-2	TRBJ1-4	TGTGCCAGCAGCTTCGTTAAGACAGGCCCTGAAAAACTGTTTTTT	CASSFVKTGPEKLFF
-	-	TRBV4-2	TRBJ2-1	TGTGCCAGCAGCCAAGACTTTGGAGGTGTGGGAGACAATGAGCAGTTCTTC	CASSQDFGGVGDNEQFF
-	once	TRBV18	TRBJ2-7	TGTGCCAGCTCACCACCGGGGACACCGGGGGAGCAGTACTTC	CASSPPGTPGEQYF
TRBD1	-	TRBV25-1	TRBJ2-7	TGTGCCAGCAGTCCCTTAGACAGGGGGGCTTCCTACGAGCAGTACTTC	CASSPLDRGASYEQYF
-	-	TRBV28	TRBJ2-3	TGTGCCAGCAGCCGCCCCCGGGGAACAGATACGCAGTATTTT	CASSRPRGTDTQYF
-	once	TRBV4-3	TRBJ2-3	TGCGCCAGCAGCCAAGCCCCGGGACTCCGCACAGATACGCAGTATTTT	CASSQAPGLRTDTQYF
TRBD1	few	TRBV19	TRBJ1-1	TGTGCCAGTAGGAGATCAACAGGGGGTGAAGCTTTCTTT	CASRRSTGGEAFF
TRBD1	-	TRBV9	TRBJ1-2	TGTGCCAGCAGCGCGACAGGGGCCGCTACCCACTATGGCTACACCTTC	CASSATGAATHYGYTF
-	-	TRBV18	TRBJ1-2	TGTGCCAGCTCACCACTGAAACAGGGATTCCCGACCCCATATGGCTACACCTTC	CASSPLKQGFPTPYGYTF
-	-	TRBV7-7	TRBJ2-1	TGTGCTAGCAGCTTAGAGCAGGGCACCTACAATGAGCAGTTCTTC	CASSLEQGTYNEQFF
-	-	TRBV5-1	TRBJ1-4	TGCGCCAGCAGCCTGACTTCGACTAATGAAAAACTGTTTTTT	CASSLTSTNEKLFF
-	once	TRBV29-1	TRBJ2-2	TGCAGCGTTGAATCCGCGAACACCGGGGAGCTGTTTTTT	CSVESANTGELFF
TRBD2	-	TRBV28	TRBJ2-3	TGTGCCAGCAGTTTATATGGGTCCCCCGGGACTAGCCAAAAAGGCCCCACAGATACGCAGTATTTT	CASSLYGSPGTSQKGPTDTQYF
-	-	TRBV25-1	TRBJ2-7	TGTGCCAGCAGTGAACGTGGCGGGAACACCTACGAGCAGTACTTC	CASSERGGNTYEQYF
TRBD2	-	TRBV12-5	TRBJ2-1	TGTGCTAGTGGACTCACCGGGACTAGGGGTACCGATGAGCAGTTCTTC	CASGLTGTRGTDEQFF
-	-	TRBV4-2	TRBJ1-5	TGTGCCAGCAGCCAAGATTACGCGGGGAGGAATCAGCCCCAGCATTTT	CASSQDYAGRNQPQHF
TRBD2	-	TRBV2	TRBJ2-1	TGTGCCAGCAGTCGGAGCGGGAGGGCCTTGGCGCAGTTCTTC	CASSRSGRALAQFF
TRBD1	-	TRBV27	TRBJ1-2	TGTGCCAGCAGTTTAGGGACAGGGGGCGAGGATGGCTACACCTTC	CASSLGTGGEDGYTF
-	few	TRBV6-5	TRBJ1-6	TGTGCCAGCAGACCAGACAGGCTGGGTTCACCCCTCCACTTT	CASRPDRLGSPLHF
-	-	TRBV5-1	TRBJ2-2	TGCGCCAGCAGCTTGGGACTAGAGGGTTACGGGGAGCTGTTTTTT	CASSLGLEGYGELFF
TRBD2	-	TRBV5-6	TRBJ2-1	TGTGCCAGCAGCTCCCAGCGGGGCCAGACCTACAATGAGCAGTTCTTC	CASSSQRGQTYNEQFF
TRBD1	-	TRBV5-1	TRBJ2-7	TGCGCCAGCAGCTTGGGAACCGGGACAGGACCCTACGAGCAGTACTTC	CASSLGTGTGPYEQYF
-	-	TRBV28	TRBJ1-4	TGTGCCAGCAGTTTCCGACAGAATAATGAAAAACTGTTTTTT	CASSFRQNNEKLFF
-	-	TRBV7-9	TRBJ2-3	TGTGCCAGCAGCCCGTTCGGGACTTCAGCTAGCACAGATACGCAGTATTTT	CASSPFGTSASTDTQYF
TRBD1	-	TRBV10-3	TRBJ1-2	TGTGCCATCAGTGATTCTCGGGACAGGGGATATGGCTACACCTTC	CAISDSRDRGYGYTF
TRBD1	once	TRBV11-2	TRBJ2-5	TGTGCCAGCAGCTTATTAACCGCCGGACAGGGTGAGACCCAGTACTTC	CASSLLTAGQGETQYF
TRBD1	-	TRBV5-1	TRBJ1-2	TGCGCCAGCAGCTTAATAGGGGGCAGCCAGCTCCTGGAATATGGCTACACCTTC	CASSLIGGSQLLEYGYTF
-	-	TRBV21-1	TRBJ2-7	TGTGCCAGCAGCAAAAGGACAGTTACCTACGAGCAGTACTTC	CASSKRTVTYEQYF
TRBD1	-	TRBV6-5	TRBJ2-7	TGTGCCAGCAGTTACGGGACAGGGGTCGAGCAGTACTTC	CASSYGTGVEQYF
-	-	TRBV7-2	TRBJ1-4	TGTGCCAGCAGTTACATCGGCCAGGTTAATGAAAAACTGTTTTTT	CASSYIGQVNEKLFF
TRBD2	once	TRBV5-1	TRBJ2-1	TGCGCCAGCACAACTAGCGGGAGGGCCGGAGTCAGCGAGCAGTTCTTC	CASTTSGRAGVSEQFF
TRBD2	-	TRBV10-3	TRBJ2-5	TGTGCCATCAGTGAACAGTTTACGGGGACTATGCAAGAGACCCAGTACTTC	CAISEQFTGTMQETQYF
-	-	TRBV19	TRBJ1-3	TGTGCCAGTAGTAATGCAGGGGTAGCTGGAAACACCATATATTTT	CASSNAGVAGNTIYF
-	-	TRBV7-2	TRBJ1-5	TGTGCCAGCAGACCAGGGACAAATAGCAATCAGCCCCAGCATTTT	CASRPGTNSNQPQHF
TRBD2	-	TRBV18	TRBJ2-7	TGTGCCAGCTCATCCCGACGGACTAGCGGGGGGGACTACGAGCAGTACTTC	CASSSRRTSGGDYEQYF
-	-	TRBV7-2	TRBJ2-2	TGTGCCAGCAGCTCCCGCGGGAACACCGGGGAGCTGTTTTTT	CASSSRGNTGELFF
TRBD1	once	TRBV27	TRBJ2-7	TGTGCCAGCAGTTCCTCAGCCGGGACAGGCTACGAGCAGTACTTC	CASSSSAGTGYEQYF
TRBD1	-	TRBV4-3	TRBJ1-1	TGCGCCAGCAGCCAAGAACTGGGACAGCTGGGGACTGAAGCTTTCTTT	CASSQELGQLGTEAFF
-	few	TRBV2	TRBJ1-1	TGTGCCAGCAGTAAACAGCTAATGAACACTGAAGCTTTCTTT	CASSKQLMNTEAFF
TRBD2	once	TRBV5-1	TRBJ2-1	TGCGCCAGCAGCTTGATTAGCGGGGGCTCCTACAATGAGCAGTTCTTC	CASSLISGGSYNEQFF